This T cell receptor beta chain was identified during a study of blood T cell repertoires in COVID-19. Whole-study context: In each case, the material was cDNA or gDNA derived from T cells, B-cell-depleted T cells, or PBMCs.

The CDR3 covers 16 residues. In germline, CDR1 is LNHDA, CDR2 SQIVND (reference sequence). V was cut by 6 bases and J by 0 bases, with 15 bases left in between. Profiling relied on immunoSEQ multiplex PCR, and the TCRdb table lists in-frame clones only, not all of them. The sample lists 95,000 to 150,000 clones, about 78% seen once, with about 2.3% in the top ten. The V and J genes are TRBV19 and TRBJ1-5; no definite D call. The sample comprised peripheral blood. This sequence originates from a man between 65 and 85 years old with acute or convalescent COVID-19. This chain's CDR3 is CASSPGRAGSNQPQHF. The CDR3 region has the DNA TGTGCCAGTAGCCCTGGACGGGCGGGTAGCAATCAGCCCCAGCATTTT.